This T cell receptor beta chain was sequenced for a study of cytomegalovirus exposure and HLA in healthy donors. Study information: Both the 100 to 150 validation repertoires and the 666 first-cohort repertoires used the same platform, as reported by a later analysis. Notes on the study in general: Subsequent analysis found a tendency for first-cohort TCR clusters to co-occur within the 120 validation repertoires. The authors enumerated around 150 TCR beta chains as linked to cytomegalovirus.

The J segment lost 5 bases and the V segment lost 4 bases, leaving 5 bases of the junction unmatched. From germline, CDR1 is LNHDA and CDR2 SQIVND (reference sequence). This CDR3 region has 16 residues. The donors were part of the validation cohort of 100 to 150 subjects. That cohort was separate from the first cohort, which comprised 670 or so subjects. For this clone: Its specificity is unknown.

Clones were sequenced by immunoSEQ multiplex PCR, and TCRdb holds only the in-frame ones, with some missing. The table records some 98,000 clones, roughly 87% of them present only once. Sequencing was carried out using PBMCs. The clonotype was recovered from a man aged 18 to 29 in good health and CMV-seropositive. V and J are TRBV19 and TRBJ2-1, with 13 bases that match TRBD2. The CDR3 is CASSRTSGGRHNEQFF. The CDR3 coding sequence is TGTGCCAGTAGTAGGACTAGCGGGGGCCGCCACAATGAGCAGTTCTTC.